This T cell receptor beta chain comes out of a study of T cells after posttransplantation cyclophosphamide. Produced via immunoSEQ multiplex PCR; TCRdb's table is partial and in-frame only. The record shows 20,000 to 30,000 clones for this sample, with no singletons present. V lost 1 base, J lost 4 bases, and 8 bases stayed unmatched. Germline CDR1 is SGHAT and CDR2 is FQNNGV. CDR3 size: 16 residues. Whole-study results and caveats: Recipient CMV seropositivity and CMV reactivation strongly tracked TRB clonality. Skin or GI-infiltrating T cells shared few TRB sequences with blood.

This clone was recorded at least ten times. Antigen unknown. Sequencing used PBMCs. This chain joins TRBV11-2 and TRBJ2-7; 9 positions agree with TRBD1. This clonotype originated in a woman aged 50 to 65 in good health, CMV-negative, and a related stem cell transplant donor. The CDR3 bases are TGTGCCAGCAGCTTAGGCCGCGGGACAGGGTCGTACGAGCAGTACTTC. Residues: CASSLGRGTGSYEQYF.